The next 28 T cell receptor beta chains were all read from a single sample in a study of cytomegalovirus exposure and HLA in healthy donors. Primers included in the PCR were 60 Vbeta and 13 Jbeta primers. The repertoire was sequenced with immunoSEQ multiplex PCR; TCRdb's copy has only in-frame clones and lacks some. Counted here are tens of thousands of clones, over 60% occurring once; the ten biggest clones make up about 22%. Sequenced input: PBMCs. These receptors all come from a woman aged 45-65 years in good health and CMV-seropositive.

J is TRBJ2-3 and V is TRBV7-9; 7 bases are shared with TRBD1. V trimming: 6 bases; J trimming: 0 bases; junction bases outside the gene matches: 3. Germline V gene sequence: CDR1 SEHNR, CDR2 FQNEAQ (reference sequence). The CDR3 extends over 14 amino acids. Written as DNA, the CDR3 is TGTGCCAGCAGTTCGGACAGGAGCACAGATACGCAGTATTTT. Its translation is CASSSDRSTDTQYF.

A few counts support this clone. The gene calls are TRBV2 and TRBJ2-1; TRBD1 matches 7 bases. CDR3 size: 15 residues. Germline CDR1 is SNHLY and CDR2 is FYNNEI. With V trimmed by 10 bases and J by 3 bases, 12 bases remained unmatched. Here the CDR3 reads CATTGDRENYNEQFF. The CDR3 nucleotides are TGTGCCACCACGGGTGACAGGGAGAACTACAATGAGCAGTTCTTC.

The chain combines TRBV6-5 with TRBJ1-1; no firm D call. Trimming took off 2 bases at V and 3 bases at J, with 7 bases between the two ends. The CDR3 totals 13 residues. Germline V lookup: CDR1 MNHEY, CDR2 SVGAGI. CDR3 region: CASSYRTDTEAFF. The CDR3, as DNA: TGTGCCAGCAGTTACCGTACTGACACTGAAGCTTTCTTT.

V is TRBV5-6 and J is TRBJ1-2; D is uncertain. Trimming removed 4 bases from V and 4 bases from J, with 8 bases in between. Germline V gene lookup returns CDR1 SGHDT and CDR2 YYEEEE. The length of the CDR3 is 12 residues. The CDR3, as DNA: TGTGCCAGCAGCACAACAGCCTATGGCTACACCTTC. Residues: CASSTTAYGYTF.

The V and J genes are TRBV19 and TRBJ2-1; TRBD1 aligns across 7 bases. Germline V lookup: CDR1 LNHDA, CDR2 SQIVND (reference sequence). There are 15 residues in the CDR3. The ends lost 3 bases at V and 3 bases at J; junction bases unmatched: 5. The CDR3 loop reads CASSMKGTDYNEQFF. The CDR3 DNA reads as TGTGCCAGTAGTATGAAGGGGACAGACTACAATGAGCAGTTCTTC.

The gene calls are TRBV30 and TRBJ2-7; D remains ambiguous. The CDR3 contains 14 residues. Between the trimmed V and J ends, which lost 0 bases and 0 bases, there was a span of 9 bases. Germline CDR1 is GTSNPN and CDR2 is SVGIG (reference sequence). The CDR3 loop is CAWSVHPSSYEQYF. CDR3 coding DNA: TGTGCCTGGAGTGTACATCCAAGCTCCTACGAGCAGTACTTC.

V usage is TRBV4-1 and J usage is TRBJ1-1; D unclear. V lost 6 bases, J lost 0 bases, and 8 bases lay in between. The CDR3 extends over 13 amino acids. Germline V lookup: CDR1 MGHRA, CDR2 YSYEKL. The CDR3 reads CASRENMNTEAFF. The CDR3 region has the DNA TGCGCCAGCAGGGAGAATATGAACACTGAAGCTTTCTTT.

This clone was detected a few times. This chain uses TRBV30 with TRBJ2-1; maybe TRBD2 (5 bases). Germline loops: CDR1 GTSNPN, CDR2 SVGIG (reference sequence). V lost 0 bases to trimming and J lost 9 bases, with 12 bases between them. The CDR3 length is 13 residues. CDR3 loop: CAWSVLGDREQFF. In DNA form, the CDR3 reads TGTGCCTGGAGTGTACTCGGGGATCGTGAGCAGTTCTTC.

V usage is TRBV6-1 and J usage is TRBJ1-1, with 7 bases fitting TRBD1. V lost 2 bases, J lost 4 bases, and 4 bases stayed unmatched. The germline gives CDR1 MNHNS, CDR2 SASEGT. CDR3 length: 14 amino acids. This CDR3 is CASSEQGVGTEAFF. CDR3 sequence (DNA): TGTGCCAGCAGTGAACAGGGGGTAGGCACTGAAGCTTTCTTT.

This clone has only a few counts. The V and J genes are TRBV2 and TRBJ2-3, with 8 nucleotides matching TRBD1. From germline, CDR1 is SNHLY and CDR2 FYNNEI. V lost 3 bases and J lost 2; bases outside the gene matches: 1. The CDR3 has 14 amino acids. Here the CDR3 reads CASSDQGATDTQYF. The CDR3 coding sequence is TGTGCCAGCAGTGACCAGGGGGCCACAGATACGCAGTATTTT.

This chain joins TRBV7-9 and TRBJ2-4, with D possibly matching TRBD2 (5 bases). The germline V and J ends were trimmed by 5 bases and 6 bases, with 14 bases remaining between them. This CDR3 spans 14 amino acids. CDR1 and CDR2 (germline): SEHNR, FQNEAQ (reference sequence). CDR3 DNA sequence: TGTGCCAGCAGCCCCCGACTACCAACAAACATTCAGTACTTC. Translating it yields CASSPRLPTNIQYF.

This clone showed up just a few times. The chain uses TRBV5-6 and TRBJ2-7; 7 nucleotides agree with TRBD1. CDR3 length: 14 residues. The ends lost 4 bases at V and 0 bases at J; junction bases unmatched: 4. Germline CDR1 and CDR2: SGHDT and YYEEEE. CDR3 region: CASSPPGGSYEQYF. The CDR3 nucleotides are TGTGCCAGCAGCCCACCAGGGGGCTCCTACGAGCAGTACTTC.

The chain is built from TRBV5-1 and TRBJ2-3; weak D call: TRBD1 (6 bases). The germline V gene encodes CDR1 SGHRS and CDR2 YFSETQ. Trimming pared 4 bases from V and 3 bases from J, leaving 18 bases between. The CDR3 consists of 16 residues. The CDR3 DNA reads TGCGCCAGCAGCGATATTCGGGCAGGGGTAACAGATACGCAGTATTTT. It encodes CASSDIRAGVTDTQYF.

V usage is TRBV5-4 and J usage is TRBJ1-2; 7 bases line up with TRBD1. With 0 bases clipped from V and 6 bases from J, the junction kept 14 bases outside the gene matches. The CDR3 extends over 17 amino acids. CDR1 and CDR2 from the germline V gene are SGHNT and YYREEE (reference sequence). CDR3: CASSLGKAVQGLHGYTF. CDR3 nucleotides: TGTGCCAGCAGCTTGGGCAAGGCGGTACAGGGGTTACATGGCTACACCTTC.

The CDR3 region has the DNA TGCGCCAGCAGTTTGACAGGGGGGGTTGAAAAACTGTTTTTT. Amino acid sequence: CASSLTGGVEKLFF. The rearrangement joins TRBV5-1 to TRBJ1-4, with TRBD1 identical over 9 bases. This CDR3 has 14 amino acids. Germline trimming cut 5 bases from V and 7 bases from J; bases unmatched to any gene: 6. Germline V gene lookup returns CDR1 SGHRS and CDR2 YFSETQ.

With regard to this clone: This CDR3 is also generated by other DNA sequences in the sample. This chain links TRBV28 with TRBJ2-1; maybe TRBD1 (6 bases). V was shortened by 4 bases and J by 3 bases, with 7 bases between the two germline ends. CDR1 and CDR2 (germline): MDHEN, SYDVKM. This CDR3 region has 13 residues. CDR3 DNA sequence: TGTGCCAGCAGTTACAGGGTCTACAATGAGCAGTTCTTC. It encodes CASSYRVYNEQFF.

This chain joins TRBV30 and TRBJ1-1, with D unclear. This CDR3 region has 13 residues. V was cut by 0 bases and J by 8 bases, with 13 bases left in between. Germline assignment: CDR1 GTSNPN and CDR2 SVGIG (reference sequence). CDR3: CAWSVTALGEAFF. CDR3 DNA: TGTGCCTGGAGTGTCACCGCACTAGGGGAAGCTTTCTTT.

The gene calls are TRBV11-2 and TRBJ1-1; 8 bases map to TRBD1. This CDR3 is 15 amino acids long. Germline CDR1 reads SGHAT; CDR2 reads FQNNGV. V was pared by 3 bases and J by 6 bases, with 9 bases of the junction left unmatched. CDR3: CASSFRQGTFAEAFF. Written as DNA, the CDR3 is TGTGCCAGCAGCTTCCGACAGGGGACCTTTGCTGAAGCTTTCTTT.

The rearrangement joins TRBV5-1 to TRBJ1-6; TRBD1 agrees at 8 bases. V lost 4 bases, J lost 10 bases, and 7 bases stayed unmatched. The CDR3 loop spans 14 amino acids. Germline V CDR1 and CDR2: SGHRS, YFSETQ. CDR3 DNA: TGCGCCAGCAGCCAGGGACAGGAGAGGTCACCCCTCCACTTT. Amino acid sequence: CASSQGQERSPLHF.

The chain combines TRBV4-2 with TRBJ2-3, with a weak D call TRBD2 (5 bases). The V end was cut by 1 base, the J end by 4 bases, with 12 bases between. Germline V lookup: CDR1 LGHNA, CDR2 YNFKEQ. The CDR3 sequence is 15 residues long. As DNA, the CDR3 is TGTGCCAGCAGCCAAGGTCGTCCTAGCCCAGATACGCAGTATTTT. As protein: CASSQGRPSPDTQYF.

The gene calls are TRBV7-2 and TRBJ1-2; possibly TRBD1 for D (5 bases). Germline values: CDR1 SGHTA, CDR2 FQGNSA. V shed 4 bases and J shed 7 bases, with 13 bases lying between them. CDR3 length: 13 residues. The CDR3 loop is CASSSGFGGGYTF. DNA for the CDR3: TGTGCCAGCAGCTCAGGGTTCGGCGGTGGCTACACCTTC. The whole variable domain, remainder taken from reference TRBV7-2 and TRBJ1-2, is GAGVSQSPSNKVTEKGKDVELRCDPISGHTALYWYRQSLGQGLEFLIYFQGNSAPDKSGLPSDRFSAERTGGSVSTLTIQRTQQEDSAVYLCASSSGFGGGYTFGSGTRLTVV.

This clone was found a few times. The chain couples TRBV5-1 to TRBJ2-5, with D maybe TRBD1 (5 bases). V shed 4 bases and J shed 0 bases, with 13 bases lying between them. CDR1 and CDR2 from the germline V gene are SGHRS and YFSETQ. The CDR3 contains 15 residues. CDR3 DNA: TGCGCCAGCAGCCCCAGGGTTGGGGACCAAGAGACCCAGTACTTC. As protein: CASSPRVGDQETQYF.

The gene calls are TRBV15 and TRBJ1-2; 9 bases agree with TRBD1. The CDR3 loop spans 19 amino acids. Germline V gene lookup returns CDR1 LNHNV and CDR2 YYDKDF (reference sequence). The V and J ends lost 0 bases and 8 bases, in that order; junction bases with no gene match: 19. The CDR3 protein is CATSRDPGTLPGTGNGYTF. The CDR3 DNA reads TGTGCCACCAGCAGAGATCCTGGGACACTTCCCGGGACAGGGAACGGCTACACCTTC.

V and J are TRBV11-2 and TRBJ2-7; D not resolved. The CDR3 extends over 14 amino acids. CDR1 is SGHAT, CDR2 FQNNGV, per germline. Trimming removed 1 base at V and 3 bases at J, with 10 bases between. The CDR3 DNA sequence: TGTGCCAGCAGCTTAGCTGCAGGCAACTACGAGCAGTACTTC. Amino acids: CASSLAAGNYEQYF.

The chain employs TRBV23-1 and TRBJ2-2; 8 positions match TRBD1. TRBV23-1 is an open reading frame whose function is uncertain. The V and J ends lost 2 bases and 4 bases, in that order; junction bases with no gene match: 6. The CDR3 has 16 amino acids. Here the CDR3 reads CASSQTGTGLTGELFF. Here the CDR3 DNA reads TGCGCCAGCAGTCAAACTGGGACAGGACTCACCGGGGAGCTGTTTTTT.

This clone has a single count. The CDR3 nucleotides read TGCGCCAGCAGCCTAAACACAGGGGGATCAACCTACGAGCAGTACTTC. Translated, it gives CASSLNTGGSTYEQYF. The chain is built from TRBV5-1 and TRBJ2-7; 8 bases line up with TRBD1. The CDR3 runs to 16 residues. The V and J ends lost 4 bases and 2 bases, in that order; junction bases with no gene match: 11. Germline-derived CDR1 and CDR2 are SGHRS and YFSETQ.

This clone appeared a few times. The chain employs TRBV7-2 and TRBJ1-1, with D perhaps TRBD1 (6 bases). Between the trimmed V and J ends, which lost 4 bases and 5 bases, there was a span of 14 bases. The CDR3 has 14 residues. The germline V gene has CDR1 SGHTA and CDR2 FQGNSA. The CDR3 sequence: CASSYLQGLTEAFF. The CDR3 DNA sequence: TGTGCCAGCAGCTACTTACAGGGACTAACTGAAGCTTTCTTT. The full variable domain, with the rest looked up from reference TRBV7-2 and TRBJ1-1, is GAGVSQSPSNKVTEKGKDVELRCDPISGHTALYWYRQSLGQGLEFLIYFQGNSAPDKSGLPSDRFSAERTGGSVSTLTIQRTQQEDSAVYLCASSYLQGLTEAFFGQGTRLTVV.

This chain connects TRBV5-1 to TRBJ2-1; 7 nucleotides align to TRBD2. Unmatched junction bases numbered 1, after V lost 3 bases and J lost 7 bases. Germline V lookup: CDR1 SGHRS, CDR2 YFSETQ. The CDR3 covers 12 residues. CDR3 residues: CASSWGGNEQFF. The CDR3 nucleotides read TGCGCCAGCAGCTGGGGGGGGAATGAGCAGTTCTTC.